Presented here are 10 T cell receptor beta chains from one specimen sequenced in a study of cytomegalovirus exposure and HLA in healthy donors (dated by TCRdb to the late 2010s). The library was built by means of the immunoSEQ multiplex PCR assay. The multiplex PCR relied on a mix of 60 forward primers for TCR Vbeta segments and 13 reverse primers for TCR Jbeta segments. As stored in TCRdb, this immuneACCESS dataset retains in-frame rearrangements with V and J assigned. A fraction of the clones does not appear; measured against another copy, unresolved V genes explain less than half of the discrepancy, and the remainder lacks a known reason. Here the sample has 150,000 to 200,000 clones; 60% to 85% occur a single time. About 1.3% of the sample comes from the top ten. The sample was PBMCs. These receptor sequences come from a young woman in good health and CMV-seronegative.

This chain links TRBV10-3 with TRBJ2-5; 8 positions agree with TRBD2. CDR1 and CDR2 (germline): ENHRY, SYGVKD. Trimming took 0 bases from V and 5 from J; bases not matched to a gene: 11. This CDR3 comprises 17 residues. CDR3: CAISESPAGASRETQYF. The CDR3 bases are TGTGCCATCAGTGAGTCTCCAGCGGGGGCCTCCAGGGAGACCCAGTACTTC.

The rearrangement uses TRBV5-4 and TRBJ1-1; D possibly corresponds to TRBD1 (5 bases). CDR1 and CDR2 from the germline V gene are SGHNT and YYREEE (reference sequence). The CDR3 is made up of 17 amino acids. V gave up 0 bases and J gave up 4 bases, with 19 bases separating them. The CDR3 DNA sequence: TGTGCCAGCAGCTTGGCTTCAGGGTACCAAAGGGGCACTGAAGCTTTCTTT. Amino acids: CASSLASGYQRGTEAFF.

The rearrangement joins TRBV7-2 to TRBJ1-3; D ambiguous. The CDR3 length is 13 residues. Germline lookup yields CDR1 SGHTA and CDR2 FQGNSA. Trimming cost V 6 bases and J 7 bases, with 13 bases left between them. As DNA, the CDR3 is TGTGCCAGCAGATTCGGGTCGGGGAACACCATATATTTT. It encodes CASRFGSGNTIYF.

The chain employs TRBV11-2 and TRBJ2-7; TRBD1 agrees at 11 bases. Germline V gives CDR1 SGHAT, CDR2 FQNNGV. The CDR3 is 15 amino acids. With V trimmed by 3 bases and J by 3 bases, 4 bases remained unmatched. CDR3 protein: CASSFGTGGNYEQYF. The CDR3, as DNA: TGTGCCAGCAGCTTCGGGACAGGGGGGAACTACGAGCAGTACTTC.

The chain is built from TRBV27 and TRBJ2-5; TRBD2 might be the D (5 bases). CDR3 size: 15 residues. From germline, CDR1 is MNHEY and CDR2 SMNVEV (reference sequence). Trimming removed 7 bases from V and 4 bases from J, with 19 bases in between. The CDR3 DNA sequence: TGTGCCAGCAAGGGCCGGCTAGCAGAAATAGAGACCCAGTACTTC. This translates into CASKGRLAEIETQYF.

The chain carries TRBV6-6 and TRBJ2-5; TRBD1 aligns across 7 bases. Trimming cost V 3 bases and J 3 bases; bases outside gene matches: 7. This CDR3 region has 15 residues. Germline lookup yields CDR1 MNHNY and CDR2 SVGAGI (reference sequence). As DNA, the CDR3 is TGTGCCAGCAGTTATTACGGACAGGAAAAAGAGACCCAGTACTTC. Residues: CASSYYGQEKETQYF.

V and J are TRBV5-1 and TRBJ1-6, with D perhaps TRBD1 (6 bases). The germline V and J ends were trimmed by 5 bases and 6 bases, with 9 bases remaining between them. The CDR3 runs 13 residues. The germline V gene encodes CDR1 SGHRS and CDR2 YFSETQ. This CDR3 reads CASRKDSNSPLHF. The CDR3 nucleotides read TGCGCCAGCAGAAAGGACAGTAATTCACCCCTCCACTTT.

This clone has only a few counts. The chain has TRBV13 and TRBJ1-3; TRBD1 agrees at 10 bases. This CDR3 spans 18 amino acids. The germline V gene encodes CDR1 PRHDT and CDR2 FYEKMQ (reference sequence). Germline trimming cut 4 bases from V and 3 bases from J; bases unmatched to any gene: 12. The CDR3 here is CASSSDPGQGIGGNTIYF. In DNA form, the CDR3 reads TGTGCCAGCAGCTCAGACCCGGGACAGGGGATCGGTGGAAACACCATATATTTT.

The chain links TRBV5-6 to TRBJ2-7; 8 bases fit TRBD2. The CDR3 contains 15 residues. From germline, CDR1 is SGHDT and CDR2 YYEEEE. Trimming cost V 4 bases and J 6 bases; bases outside gene matches: 12. This chain's CDR3 is CASSQSGTSRVEQYF. The CDR3 region has the DNA TGTGCCAGCAGCCAATCCGGGACTAGTAGAGTCGAGCAGTACTTC.

V usage is TRBV10-1 and J usage is TRBJ2-7; 7 positions match TRBD2. The CDR3 covers 14 residues. Germline CDR1 reads WNHNN; CDR2 reads SYGVQD (reference sequence). V shed 10 bases, J shed 4 bases, and the junction held 13 bases outside the gene matches. The CDR3 DNA follows: TGCGCCATCCTACGGCGACTAGCCGGGTACGAGCAGTACTTC. Translating it yields CAILRRLAGYEQYF.